The 2 T cell receptor beta chains reported below all come from one sample, sequenced in a study of early T cells in non-severe SARS-CoV-2 infection. TCRdb redid the calling of the 5' RACE reads with MiXCR, one entry per CDR3 protein. The repertoire holds 75,000 to 95,000 distinct CDR3 sequences, with approximately 15% as singletons. The source material was whole blood, sampled at baseline. These receptors originate from an adult who was a healthcare worker with PCR-confirmed SARS-CoV-2 infection or an uninfected control (not recorded which).

Only a few counts were recorded for this clonotype. J is TRBJ1-2 and V is TRBV12-3 or TRBV12-4; D ambiguous. V was trimmed by 5 bases and J by 7 bases, leaving 8 bases between them. There are 11 residues in the CDR3. CDR3 nucleotide sequence: TGTGCCAGCAGTCTGGGGTCTGGCTACACCTTC. Translated: CASSLGSGYTF.

The gene calls are TRBV4-1 and TRBJ2-1, with TRBD2 matching over 7 bases. The CDR3 runs to 15 residues. Looked up from germline, CDR1 is MGHRA and CDR2 is YSYEKL. V lost 1 base and J lost 4; bases outside the gene matches: 4. For the CDR3, the DNA is TGCGCCAGCAGCCAAGGGGGCGGGAGATACAATGAGCAGTTCTTC. Translation gives CASSQGGGRYNEQFF.